This T cell receptor (beta chain) was retrieved from a study of blood T cell repertoires in COVID-19 (TCRdb year 2020). Study-level background: Samples from collaborators originated in the United States, Italy and Spain and spanned both the acute and convalescent phases of COVID-19. The sample metadata nearly always contained a de-identified subject ID, COVID-19 status, age in years and sex. The samples were drawn from two sources: the first 160 participants of the ongoing ImmuneRACE study, and 950 to 1,500 subjects contributed by 6 global collaborators. The repertoires were released in a freely available public database meant as a resource for research on the immune response to SARS-CoV-2. The dataset comprised deeply sampled blood TCRbeta repertoires from subjects exposed to, actively infected with, or recovered from COVID-19. The prospective study material was composed of cDNA or gDNA derived from T cells, B-cell-depleted T cells, or PBMCs. Where HLA class I and class II types were available, the types were taken from metadata supplied by the sample provider, not from assay-based typing.

The research as a whole found: The quantity of clinical and demographic metadata differed by source and by participant and was supplied without curation.

TCRbeta CDR3 regions were amplified from genomic DNA by means of the immunoSEQ Assay, a bias-controlled multiplex PCR. The authors' analysis ran thus. Within the assay, amplification of reference gene primers was used to estimate how many nucleated cells each sample contained. To quantify the absolute abundance of each unique TCRbeta CDR3 rearrangement, sequence reads were collapsed and filtered. For each sample, productive Simpson clonality was calculated as the square root of Simpson's diversity index over productive rearrangements. Here the immuneACCESS table is served through TCRdb, limited to in-frame sequences with V and J called. Missing clones are a known gap in these copies; in checked studies unresolved V genes cover under half, and the rest lacks a known reason. That table furnishes V, J and clone size, whereas the DNA furnished D and trimming. For this sample the table gives about 360,000 clones, of which roughly 90% were detected only once. The leading ten clones occupy approximately 2.1% of the sample.

Worth noting for this clone: Its antigen remains undetermined. Within one base of it there is no much larger clone, and no base qualities were kept.

Participants in the prospective study were enrolled through a virtual design, were aged roughly 18 to 100 years, and lived in under 25 United States geographic areas. In the prospective study, participants were assigned to cohorts based on the clinical history participants reported in a screening survey and a study questionnaire. Each participant in the prospective study had whole blood, serum and a nasopharyngeal or oropharyngeal swab collected by mobile phlebotomists. Participants in the prospective study had the option to provide additional blood draws and questionnaires over an approximately two-month period. Before DNA extraction, blood samples from the prospective study were shipped at room temperature or frozen. This clonotype originated in a woman aged 35 to 49 with acute COVID-19. Material: PBMCs or T cells enriched from blood (not recorded which).

For the CDR3, the sequence is CASSESGSGGGYQETQYF. The base sequence is TGTGCCAGCAGTGAAAGTGGGTCTGGCGGGGGGTACCAAGAGACCCAGTACTTC. This sequence uses TRBV2 and TRBJ2-5; the central 8 bases match TRBD2. From the cysteine up to the phenylalanine, the CDR3 has a length of 18 residues. Of all the DNA, just the CDR3 is kept, 54 bases in frame from base 1. From the germline V gene, CDR1 is SNHLY and CDR2 is FYNNEI. V lost 2 bases and J lost 0 bases, and the count of bases not matched to a germline gene is 11.